Listed below are T cell receptor beta chains from one sample, sequenced in a study of shared clonotypes between healthy human individuals. Some clones are missing from TCRdb's copy, which holds only in-frame ones; the method was immunoSEQ multiplex PCR. The profile shows 2 million to 2.5 million clones, less than 95% of them singletons. Sequencing was done on a sample of naive CD4+ T cells from PBMCs. The receptors shown here come from a man younger than 35 in good health. Some clones in this sample may be carry-over from other donors' samples. Both conserved end residues are part of each CDR3. D genes are given only for firm matches. The size entry is marked missing in some rows and otherwise reads once, few, many or a size class.

>TRBJ1-2|TRBV28|-|15|-
TGTGCCAGCAGTTCCAGCGAGTTAGCTAACTATGGCTACACCTTC
CASSSSELANYGYTF
>TRBJ2-2|TRBV6-5|once|13|TRBD1
TGTGCCACCACAAAGACAGGGTCCGGGGAGCTGTTTTTT
CATTKTGSGELFF
>TRBJ2-7|TRBV5-4|once|16|-
TGTGCCAGCAGCTTGGGGGTACCTCCCCGGTGGTACGAGCAGTACTTC
CASSLGVPPRWYEQYF
>TRBJ2-2|TRBV5-4|-|16|TRBD1
TGTGCCAGCAGCTTGGCCGGGACAGGGGTCACCGGGGAGCTGTTTTTT
CASSLAGTGVTGELFF
>TRBJ1-1|TRBV6-1|-|15|TRBD1
TGTGCCAGCCACGACTCCCGATACAGGGGTACTGAAGCTTTCTTT
CASHDSRYRGTEAFF
>TRBJ2-7|TRBV27|-|14|TRBD2
TGTGCCAGCAGCCGTAGCGGGGACTCCTACGAGCAGTACTTC
CASSRSGDSYEQYF
>TRBJ2-3|TRBV11-1|-|15|-
TGTGCCAGCAGCGCGCTCGGACACAGCACAGATACGCAGTATTTT
CASSALGHSTDTQYF
>TRBJ2-3|TRBV2|once|11|-
TGTGCCAGTCAGAAGGGGTGGGCGCAGTATTTT
CASQKGWAQYF
>TRBJ1-1|TRBV5-1|few|14|-
TGCGCCAGCGCCAGGGTGGGAGGGAACACTGAAGCTTTCTTT
CASARVGGNTEAFF
>TRBJ2-1|TRBV5-5|-|13|-
TGTGCCAGCAGCTTCGAGGGATACAATGAGCAGTTCTTC
CASSFEGYNEQFF
>TRBJ1-5|TRBV7-2|-|18|-
TGTGCCAGCAGCTTGGCTTTAATCCAGGCCCTTAGCAATCAGCCCCAGCATTTT
CASSLALIQALSNQPQHF
>TRBJ1-1|TRBV7-2|-|17|-
TGTGCCAGCAGCTTAGCTCTTCCCGGGGTAATGAACACTGAAGCTTTCTTT
CASSLALPGVMNTEAFF
>TRBJ2-3|TRBV5-1|-|13|-
TGCGCCAGCAGCTTTAGGCCGGGGGATACGCAGTATTTT
CASSFRPGDTQYF
>TRBJ2-1|TRBV10-3|-|14|TRBD2
TGTGCCACGGCTAGCGGGATGGGCTACAATGAGCAGTTCTTC
CATASGMGYNEQFF
>TRBJ1-5|TRBV30|-|14|-
TGTGCCTGGAGTGTGTCCCTGCAGGAACAGCCCCAGCATTTT
CAWSVSLQEQPQHF
>TRBJ2-3|TRBV5-1|-|14|-
TGCGCCAGCAGCTTGTCTCTTGTTGCAGATACGCAGTATTTT
CASSLSLVADTQYF
>TRBJ2-5|TRBV5-1|-|14|TRBD2
TGCGCCAGCAATACCGGGACTAGCGATGAGACCCAGTACTTC
CASNTGTSDETQYF
>TRBJ2-5|TRBV5-1|-|13|-
TGCGCCAGCAGTACAGGTGGGGAAGAGACCCAGTACTTC
CASSTGGEETQYF
>TRBJ2-2|TRBV4-1|-|14|-
TGCGCCAGCAGCCAAGAGGAATTGGCCGGGGAGCTGTTTTTT
CASSQEELAGELFF
>TRBJ1-1|TRBV18|-|15|-
TGTGCCAGCTCACCCGAGGTCGGATCGAACACTGAAGCTTTCTTT
CASSPEVGSNTEAFF
>TRBJ2-1|TRBV19|-|20|TRBD2
TGTGCCAGTAGTATGGTCCCCCTAGCGGGAGCGGGGGTATGGGACAATGAGCAGTTCTTC
CASSMVPLAGAGVWDNEQFF
>TRBJ2-2|TRBV11-3|-|16|-
TGTGCCAGCAGCTTTTCCCTGGGGGCAACGGGCGGGGAGCTGTTTTTT
CASSFSLGATGGELFF
>TRBJ1-3|TRBV28|-|16|-
TGTGCCAGCAGTCGCGTATGGACCGGGACTGGAAACACCATATATTTT
CASSRVWTGTGNTIYF
>TRBJ2-2|TRBV18|-|16|-
TGTGCCAGCTCACCTCGGCAGGGGTCGAACACCGGGGAGCTGTTTTTT
CASSPRQGSNTGELFF
>TRBJ2-1|TRBV30|-|15|TRBD2
TGTGCCTGGAGTGTGGCTAGCGGGGTCTACAATGAGCAGTTCTTC
CAWSVASGVYNEQFF
>TRBJ2-1|TRBV19|-|13|TRBD2
TGTGCCAGTAGTATAAGAGCTAGCGGGGAGCAGTTCTTC
CASSIRASGEQFF
>TRBJ2-7|TRBV6-1|-|14|-
TGTGCCAGCAATGACAGGTCACTCTCCTACGAGCAGTACTTC
CASNDRSLSYEQYF
>TRBJ1-1|TRBV27|-|19|TRBD1
TGTGCCAGCAGTCCCCAGGGCGCCGGGACAGGGGCGAAGAACACTGAAGCTTTCTTT
CASSPQGAGTGAKNTEAFF
>TRBJ2-7|TRBV11-2|-|13|-
TGTGCCAGCAGCTCCCCGGTGGGATACGAGCAGTACTTC
CASSSPVGYEQYF
>TRBJ2-5|TRBV9|-|14|TRBD2
TGTGCCAGCAGCCGTACTAGCGGCCAAGAGACCCAGTACTTC
CASSRTSGQETQYF
>TRBJ2-7|TRBV11-2|-|13|-
TGTGCCAGCAGCCCCCTTTGGGGGCTCGAGCAGTACTTC
CASSPLWGLEQYF
>TRBJ2-7|TRBV5-1|few|11|-
TGCGCCAGCAGCTTGGGGTACGAGCAGTACTTC
CASSLGYEQYF
>TRBJ2-2|TRBV9|-|13|-
TGTGCCAGCAGCGTAGCAGTCACCGGGGAGCTGTTTTTT
CASSVAVTGELFF
>TRBJ2-7|TRBV15|-|16|-
TGTGCCACCAGCAGGGGGACGGTAGGGTTCTCCTACGAGCAGTACTTC
CATSRGTVGFSYEQYF
>TRBJ2-5|TRBV5-1|-|14|-
TGCGCCAGCAGCTACCAATCCCGCGAAGAGACCCAGTACTTC
CASSYQSREETQYF
>TRBJ1-4|TRBV4-1|-|21|-
TGCGCCAGCAGCCAAGATCCGACGGGATTTCCGGGGGCGTTGGCTAATGAAAAACTGTTTTTT
CASSQDPTGFPGALANEKLFF
>TRBJ2-7|TRBV7-9|-|15|-
TGTGCCAGCAGCTTACGCGGGACACCGGCCTACGAGCAGTACTTC
CASSLRGTPAYEQYF
>TRBJ1-4|TRBV19|-|14|-
TGTGCCAGTAAAGGGTCGGGGAGCTGGGAAAAACTGTTTTTT
CASKGSGSWEKLFF
>TRBJ1-3|TRBV9|-|16|TRBD1
TGTGCCAGCAGCGAGGGACAGGGGTTATCTGGAAACACCATATATTTT
CASSEGQGLSGNTIYF
>TRBJ2-2|TRBV7-2|-|15|TRBD2
TGTGCCAGCAGCGCCCAGGCTAGCGGCACCGGGGAGCTGTTTTTT
CASSAQASGTGELFF